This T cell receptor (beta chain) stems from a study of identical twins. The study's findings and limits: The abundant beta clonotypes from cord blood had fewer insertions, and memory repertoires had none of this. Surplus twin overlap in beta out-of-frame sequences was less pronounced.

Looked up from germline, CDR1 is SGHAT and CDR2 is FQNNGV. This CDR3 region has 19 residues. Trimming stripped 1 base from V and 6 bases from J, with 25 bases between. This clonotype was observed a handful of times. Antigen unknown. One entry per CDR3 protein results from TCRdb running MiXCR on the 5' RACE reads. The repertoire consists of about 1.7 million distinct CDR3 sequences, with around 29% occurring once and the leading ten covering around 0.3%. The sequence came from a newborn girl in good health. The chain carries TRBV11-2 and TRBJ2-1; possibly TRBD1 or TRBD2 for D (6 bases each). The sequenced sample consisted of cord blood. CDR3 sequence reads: CASSLGGALSVWGSNEQFF. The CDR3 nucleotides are TGTGCCAGCAGCTTAGGGGGGGCTCTTAGCGTATGGGGCAGCAATGAGCAGTTCTTC.